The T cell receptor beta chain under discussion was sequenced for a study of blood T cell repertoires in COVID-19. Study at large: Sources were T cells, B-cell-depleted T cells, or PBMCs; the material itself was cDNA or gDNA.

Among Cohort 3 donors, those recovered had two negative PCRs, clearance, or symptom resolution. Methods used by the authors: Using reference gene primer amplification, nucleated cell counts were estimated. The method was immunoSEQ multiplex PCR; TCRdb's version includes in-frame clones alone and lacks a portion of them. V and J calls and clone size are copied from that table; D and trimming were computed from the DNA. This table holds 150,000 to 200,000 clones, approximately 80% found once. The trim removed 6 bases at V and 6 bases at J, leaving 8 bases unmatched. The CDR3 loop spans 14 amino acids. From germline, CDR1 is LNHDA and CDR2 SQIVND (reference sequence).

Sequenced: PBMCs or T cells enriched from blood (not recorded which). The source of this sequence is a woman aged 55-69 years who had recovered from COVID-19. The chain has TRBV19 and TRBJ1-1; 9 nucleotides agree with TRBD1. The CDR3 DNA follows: TGTGCCAGTAGGCCCAGGGACAGGGTTGCTGAAGCTTTCTTT. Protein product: CASRPRDRVAEAFF.